The T cell receptor beta chain under discussion was sequenced for a study of blood T cell repertoires in COVID-19. Study details: Sample material is recorded as cDNA or gDNA derived from T cells, B-cell-depleted T cells, or PBMCs.

Profiling relied on immunoSEQ multiplex PCR, and the TCRdb table lists in-frame clones only, not all of them. The sample records over 85,000 clones, 88% being singletons. V was shortened by 3 bases and J by 6 bases, with 8 bases between the two germline ends. This CDR3 region has 12 residues. CDR1 and CDR2 from the germline V gene are MDHEN and SYDVKM. Sequenced: peripheral blood. The V call is TRBV28, the J call TRBJ1-1; D is uncertain. The TCR was taken from an elderly woman with active COVID-19. The CDR3: CASSLGVAEAFF. The CDR3 DNA reads TGTGCCAGCAGTTTGGGCGTCGCTGAAGCTTTCTTT.